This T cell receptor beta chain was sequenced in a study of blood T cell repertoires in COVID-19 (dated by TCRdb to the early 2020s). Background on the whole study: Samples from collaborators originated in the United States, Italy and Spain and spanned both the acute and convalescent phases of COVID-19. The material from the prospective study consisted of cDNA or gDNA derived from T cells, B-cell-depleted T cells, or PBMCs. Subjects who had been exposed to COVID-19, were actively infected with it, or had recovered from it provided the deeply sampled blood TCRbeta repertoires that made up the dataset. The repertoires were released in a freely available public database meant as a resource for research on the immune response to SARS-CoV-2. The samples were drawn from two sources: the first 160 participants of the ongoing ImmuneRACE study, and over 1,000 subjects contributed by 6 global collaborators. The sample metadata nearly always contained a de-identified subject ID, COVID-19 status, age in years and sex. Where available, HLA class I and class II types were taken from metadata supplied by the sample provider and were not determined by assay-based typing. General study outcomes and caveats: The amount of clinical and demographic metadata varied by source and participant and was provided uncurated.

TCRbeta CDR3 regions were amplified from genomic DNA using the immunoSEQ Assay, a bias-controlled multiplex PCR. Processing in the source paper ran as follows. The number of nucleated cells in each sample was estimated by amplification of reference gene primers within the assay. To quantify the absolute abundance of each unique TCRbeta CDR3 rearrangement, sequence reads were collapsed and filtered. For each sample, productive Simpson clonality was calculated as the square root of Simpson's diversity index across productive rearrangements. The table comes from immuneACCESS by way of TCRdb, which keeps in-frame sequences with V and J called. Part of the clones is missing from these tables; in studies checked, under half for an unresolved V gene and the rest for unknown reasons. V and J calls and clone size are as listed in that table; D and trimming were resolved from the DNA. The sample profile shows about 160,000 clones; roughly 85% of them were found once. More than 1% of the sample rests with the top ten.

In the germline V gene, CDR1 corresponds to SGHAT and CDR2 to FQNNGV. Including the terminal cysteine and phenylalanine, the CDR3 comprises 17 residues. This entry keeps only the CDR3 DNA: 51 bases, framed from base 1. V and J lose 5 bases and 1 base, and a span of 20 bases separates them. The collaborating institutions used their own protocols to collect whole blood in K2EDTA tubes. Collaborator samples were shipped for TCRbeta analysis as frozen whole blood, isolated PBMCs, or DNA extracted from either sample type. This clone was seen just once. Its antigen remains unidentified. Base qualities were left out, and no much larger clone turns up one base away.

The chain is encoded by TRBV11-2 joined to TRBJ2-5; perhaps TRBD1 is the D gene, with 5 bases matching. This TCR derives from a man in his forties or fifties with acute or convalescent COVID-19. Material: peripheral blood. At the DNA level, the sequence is TGTGCCAGCAGCCAAAGGGGAACAGACCACCCCCAAGAGACCCAGTACTTC. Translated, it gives CASSQRGTDHPQETQYF.